Included here is one T cell receptor (beta chain) sequence, with context. The entry originates in a study of control samples from healthy donors and cancer patients. TCRdb's copy holds only in-frame clones and misses some; the assay was immunoSEQ multiplex PCR. Here the sample spans tens of thousands of clones, roughly 91% being singletons. CDR1 SGHRS and CDR2 YFSETQ come from the germline V gene. With 2 bases removed from V and 1 base from J, the gap between germline ends came to 16 bases. This CDR3 contains 17 residues. The sample was PBMCs. The source is a man between 45 and 60 years old with lung cancer. The chain employs TRBV5-1 and TRBJ2-1; D is uncertain. In nucleotides, the CDR3 is TGCGCCAGCAGCTTCCCCGAGCGTTTCGGGTCCTACAATGAGCAGTTCTTC. As protein: CASSFPERFGSYNEQFF.